This entry lists 27 T cell receptor beta chains sequenced from one sample in a study of shared clonotypes between healthy human individuals. Only in-frame clones appear in the TCRdb table, and some are missing; sequencing was by immunoSEQ multiplex PCR. The sample includes about 2.3 million clones, 85% to 95% of them seen just once. Sequences were obtained from naive CD4+ T cells from PBMCs. Subset denoted: CD45RA+ positively selected. The receptors stem from a man in his late teens or twenties in good health. Some clones in this sample may be carry-over from other donors' samples.

The chain is built from TRBV6-5 and TRBJ1-1, with D maybe TRBD1 (5 bases). Trimming stripped 4 bases from V and 5 bases from J, with 11 bases between. CDR3 length: 13 residues. The germline CDR1 and CDR2 sequences are MNHEY and SVGAGI. Here the CDR3 reads CASSWRGGTEAFF. DNA of the CDR3: TGTGCCAGCAGTTGGCGTGGGGGGACTGAAGCTTTCTTT.

The chain has TRBV6-6 and TRBJ2-3, with 12 bases lining up with TRBD2. This CDR3 contains 16 residues. CDR1 and CDR2 (germline): MNHNY, SVGAGI (reference sequence). With 6 bases clipped from V and 3 bases from J, the junction kept 7 bases outside the gene matches. The CDR3 reads CASRTSGSGGTDTQYF. The CDR3 DNA reads as TGTGCCAGCAGGACTAGCGGGAGTGGAGGGACAGATACGCAGTATTTT.

On this clone itself: Other DNA sequences of this sample code for an identical CDR3. The chain couples TRBV5-1 to TRBJ1-3; D is undetermined. Trimming removed 3 bases from V and 0 bases from J, with 7 bases in between. CDR1 is SGHRS, CDR2 YFSETQ, per germline. This CDR3 contains 14 residues. Here the CDR3 reads CASSSGSSGNTIYF. The CDR3 nucleotides read TGCGCCAGCAGCTCCGGAAGCTCTGGAAACACCATATATTTT.

This clone was detected only once. The CDR3 DNA reads TGCGCCAGCAGCCCGGAAACTGGAGGGAACTATGGCTACACCTTC. Its protein is CASSPETGGNYGYTF. V usage is TRBV5-1 and J usage is TRBJ1-2, with D unresolved. Between the trimmed V and J ends, which lost 4 bases and 2 bases, there was a span of 15 bases. CDR1 and CDR2 (germline): SGHRS, YFSETQ. The CDR3 consists of 15 residues.

This chain uses TRBV27 with TRBJ2-3; 12 bases align to TRBD1. From germline, CDR1 is MNHEY and CDR2 SMNVEV (reference sequence). V gave up 5 bases and J gave up 7 bases; unmatched junction bases: 7. The CDR3 totals 15 residues. Here the CDR3 reads CASSIGTGGFYTQYF. The CDR3 DNA is TGTGCCAGCAGTATAGGGACAGGGGGCTTCTATACGCAGTATTTT.

Regarding this clone: The same CDR3 also results from other DNA sequences found in this sample. V gene TRBV30 combines with J gene TRBJ1-5; TRBD1 might be the D (5 bases). Looked up from germline, CDR1 is GTSNPN and CDR2 is SVGIG (reference sequence). V lost 2 bases and J lost 4, with 6 bases in between. The length of the CDR3 is 12 residues. The CDR3 reads CAWSSGNQPQHF. In DNA form, the CDR3 reads TGTGCCTGGAGTTCAGGGAATCAGCCCCAGCATTTT.

V is TRBV2 and J is TRBJ2-5; D may correspond to TRBD1 or TRBD2 (5 bases each). Trimming pared 6 bases from V and 6 bases from J, leaving 14 bases between. The CDR3 sequence is 13 residues long. Germline CDR1 and CDR2: SNHLY and FYNNEI. The CDR3 DNA sequence: TGTGCCAGCAGCCCCGGGGCCGACCAGACCCAGTACTTC. Protein: CASSPGADQTQYF.

The chain joins TRBV9 to TRBJ2-1; possible D gene TRBD2, 5 bases. Trimming took 1 base from V and 7 from J, leaving 12 bases between them. The germline V gene has CDR1 SGDLS and CDR2 YYNGEE. This CDR3 comprises 14 residues. The DNA for the CDR3 is TGTGCCAGCAGCGTATACGGGAAGCAAAATGAGCAGTTCTTC. Protein sequence: CASSVYGKQNEQFF.

In its sample, this clone was seen once. This specimen includes other DNA sequences encoding the same CDR3. The chain has TRBV7-2 and TRBJ1-2; possible D gene TRBD1, 5 bases. This CDR3 spans 13 amino acids. Germline V gives CDR1 SGHTA, CDR2 FQGNSA. The V gene lost 5 bases and the J gene lost 5 bases, with 12 bases spanning the gap. In nucleotides, the CDR3 is TGTGCCAGCAGCCCCCCGGGGGGGTATGGCTACACCTTC. Translation: CASSPPGGYGYTF.

In its sample, this clone was seen a few times. The same CDR3 arises from other DNA sequences in this sample as well. The chain links TRBV7-2 to TRBJ2-1; the D is unclear. The V gene's germline CDR1 is SGHTA and CDR2 FQGNSA. The V and J ends lost 1 base and 6 bases respectively, with 4 bases between them. The CDR3 has 12 residues. This CDR3 reads CASSLVGNEQFF. The CDR3 DNA reads TGTGCCAGCAGCTTAGTTGGCAATGAGCAGTTCTTC.

The chain is built from TRBV28 and TRBJ1-1, with D perhaps matching TRBD1 (5 bases). From germline, CDR1 is MDHEN and CDR2 SYDVKM. The CDR3 sequence is 17 residues long. The V end lost 4 bases, the J end lost 1 base, and 19 bases lay between the germline ends. Written as DNA, the CDR3 is TGTGCCAGCAGTTCCCGGACAAAGGCCCGATCGAACACTGAAGCTTTCTTT. It encodes CASSSRTKARSNTEAFF.

Notes on this clone: The same CDR3 can be traced to other DNA sequences in this sample. The chain employs TRBV11-2 and TRBJ2-5; D ambiguous. The germline V and J ends were trimmed by 3 bases and 1 base, with 6 bases remaining between them. The CDR3 is made up of 13 amino acids. Looked up from germline, CDR1 is SGHAT and CDR2 is FQNNGV. The chain's CDR3 is CASSLGRQETQYF. The CDR3 nucleotides are TGTGCCAGCAGCTTGGGCCGCCAAGAGACCCAGTACTTC.

The J gene is TRBJ1-4, the V gene TRBV15; 11 bases align to TRBD1. The CDR3 length is 16 residues. CDR1 and CDR2 from the germline V gene are LNHNV and YYDKDF (reference sequence). Trimming removed 3 bases from V and 5 bases from J; junction bases left unmatched: 5. This chain's CDR3 is CATSSSGQGANEKLFF. CDR3 coding DNA: TGTGCCACCAGCAGCTCCGGACAGGGGGCGAATGAAAAACTGTTTTTT.

V is TRBV7-2 and J is TRBJ2-6; D is ambiguous. Germline V lookup: CDR1 SGHTA, CDR2 FQGNSA. V shed 4 bases and J shed 3 bases, with 7 bases lying between them. This CDR3 spans 14 amino acids. The CDR3 loop reads CASSSALGANVLTF. DNA for the CDR3: TGTGCCAGCAGCTCTGCCCTTGGGGCCAACGTCCTGACTTTC.

The gene calls are TRBV5-4 and TRBJ2-7; possible D gene TRBD2, 5 bases. V was shortened by 3 bases and J by 3 bases, with 16 bases between the two germline ends. Germline V lookup: CDR1 SGHNT, CDR2 YYREEE (reference sequence). CDR3 size: 15 residues. CDR3 in DNA: TGTGCCAGCAGCTCCCCAGCGGATACGGACTACGAGCAGTACTTC. This sequence encodes CASSSPADTDYEQYF.

The chain links TRBV15 to TRBJ2-3; D might be TRBD2 (7 bases). This CDR3 has 15 residues. CDR1 and CDR2 (germline): LNHNV, YYDKDF (reference sequence). Trimming cost V 5 bases and J 6 bases, with 18 bases left between them. CDR3 sequence reads: CATSGGTRGADTQYF. CDR3 sequence (DNA): TGTGCCACCAGCGGTGGGACCCGGGGGGCGGATACGCAGTATTTT. Filled out from reference TRBV15 and TRBJ2-3, the complete variable domain reads DAMVIQNPRYQVTQFGKPVTLSCSQTLNHNVMYWYQQKSSQAPKLLFHYYDKDFNNEADTPDNFQSRRPNTSFCFLDIRSPGLGDTAMYLCATSGGTRGADTQYFGPGTRLTVL.

This rearrangement joins TRBV11-3 to TRBJ2-1; 8 positions agree with TRBD1. Germline V gene data show CDR1 as SGHNT and CDR2 as YENEEA. The ends lost 5 bases at V and 5 bases at J; junction bases unmatched: 8. The CDR3 is 15 residues long. The DNA for the CDR3 is TGTGCCAGCAGCGCCCGAGACAGGGGAAACAATGAGCAGTTCTTC. This codes for CASSARDRGNNEQFF.

The chain is built from TRBV4-2 and TRBJ1-5; maybe TRBD1 (5 bases). Trimming took 0 bases from V and 4 from J, leaving 16 bases between them. The CDR3 extends over 17 amino acids. Per the germline V gene, CDR1 is LGHNA and CDR2 is YNFKEQ. The DNA of the CDR3 is TGTGCCAGCAGCCAAGAGGAGCAGGGCAGCCTAAATCAGCCCCAGCATTTT. Residues: CASSQEEQGSLNQPQHF.

V usage is TRBV6-5 and J usage is TRBJ2-7; TRBD2 is a possible D gene (7 bases). The germline V gene has CDR1 MNHEY and CDR2 SVGAGI. The V gene lost 3 bases and the J gene lost 3 bases, with 15 bases spanning the gap. The CDR3 runs to 15 residues. This CDR3 is CASSYRGAWGYEQYF. The CDR3 region has the DNA TGTGCCAGCAGTTATCGGGGGGCTTGGGGCTACGAGCAGTACTTC.

The V call is TRBV2, the J call TRBJ2-7; TRBD1 is a possible D gene (6 bases). V lost 4 bases to trimming and J lost 1 base, with 11 bases between them. The CDR3 spans 14 residues. Germline CDR1 is SNHLY and CDR2 is FYNNEI. The CDR3 nucleotides are TGTGCCAGCAGTGCGGACAGATCTTCCTACGAGCAGTACTTC. It yields the protein CASSADRSSYEQYF.

V and J are TRBV12-5 and TRBJ2-2, with unresolved D. V was cut by 1 base and J by 4 bases, with 7 bases left in between. Looked up from germline, CDR1 is LGHNT and CDR2 is FRNRAP. CDR3 length: 14 amino acids. In nucleotides, the CDR3 is TGTGCTAGTGGTTTGGCCGGAAGCACCGGGGAGCTGTTTTTT. Translated, it gives CASGLAGSTGELFF.

The gene calls are TRBV5-1 and TRBJ2-6; the D gene is possibly TRBD2 (6 bases). V lost 4 bases and J 0 bases, leaving 11 bases between the germline ends. Germline loops: CDR1 SGHRS, CDR2 YFSETQ. This CDR3 region has 16 residues. The CDR3 bases are TGCGCCAGCAGCATAGGGACTGCCTCTGGGGCCAACGTCCTGACTTTC. Its translation: CASSIGTASGANVLTF.

The chain couples TRBV18 to TRBJ2-1, with no clear D. Trimming took 0 bases from V and 8 from J, leaving 8 bases between them. The CDR3 contains 13 residues. Germline V gene sequence: CDR1 KGHSH, CDR2 LQKENI. The CDR3 bases are TGTGCCAGCTCACCACCGAACTCCGATGAGCAGTTCTTC. This codes for CASSPPNSDEQFF.

A single count supports this clone. The chain recombines TRBV25-1 with TRBJ2-7; TRBD2 might be the D (6 bases). Germline values: CDR1 MGHDK, CDR2 SYGVNS. This CDR3 is 16 amino acids long. V was trimmed by 1 base and J by 3 bases, leaving 16 bases between them. CDR3 protein: CASSEFGLPGGYEQYF. Here the CDR3 DNA reads TGTGCCAGCAGTGAATTTGGACTACCAGGCGGCTACGAGCAGTACTTC.

The chain uses TRBV6-5 and TRBJ1-1; no clear D. The germline V and J ends were trimmed by 5 bases and 5 bases, with 6 bases remaining between them. The CDR3 loop spans 11 amino acids. Per the germline V gene, CDR1 is MNHEY and CDR2 is SVGAGI. CDR3 sequence: CASSTRTEAFF. The CDR3 region has the DNA TGTGCCAGCAGTACCCGGACTGAAGCTTTCTTT.

This chain uses TRBV6-5 with TRBJ1-2, with 7 bases identical to TRBD1. The CDR3 extends over 16 amino acids. The germline CDR1 and CDR2 sequences are MNHEY and SVGAGI. V dropped 0 bases and J dropped 4; count of bases not matched to a gene: 8. The CDR3 DNA reads as TGTGCCAGCAGTTACTCCACGACAGGGTCTCGCTATGGCTACACCTTC. This translates into CASSYSTTGSRYGYTF.

A word on this clone: The junction does not match germline at one end; this may be a read error. This rearrangement joins TRBV14 to TRBJ2-1, with D hard to call. Germline assignment: CDR1 SGHDN and CDR2 FVKESK. The CDR3 length is 16 residues. The CDR3 loop is CASSEDLRASYNEQFF. The CDR3 region has the DNA TGTGCCAGCAGCGAAGACCTACGTGCCTCCTACAATGAGCAGTTCTTC.